This record looks at one TCR beta chain sequence and its context. Its antigen is unknown. Per-base quality was not reported, and no clone a single base away is much larger than it. The immunoSEQ Assay, a bias-controlled multiplex PCR, was used to amplify TCRbeta CDR3 regions from genomic DNA. In the original analysis: The number of nucleated cells in each sample was estimated by amplification of reference gene primers within the assay. To quantify the absolute abundance of each unique TCRbeta CDR3 rearrangement, sequence reads were collapsed and filtered. Productive Simpson clonality was computed per sample as the square root of Simpson's diversity index over productive rearrangements. TCRdb limited this immuneACCESS table to in-frame rearrangements with V and J called. A share of clones is missing; checked studies link under half to unresolved V genes, and the rest is unexplained. V, J and clone size are taken as reported in that table, and D and trimming were inferred from the DNA itself. The sample table shows some 100,000 clones, and roughly 90% are seen once. Around 6.9% of the sample comes from the top ten.

The data were taken from a study of blood T cell repertoires in COVID-19 (dated by TCRdb to the early 2020s). As for the study more broadly: Samples covering the acute and convalescent phases of COVID-19 were provided by collaborators in the United States, Italy and Spain. Where HLA class I and class II types were available, the types were taken from metadata supplied by the sample provider, not from assay-based typing. The samples were drawn from the first 160 participants of the ongoing ImmuneRACE study and from 950 to 1,500 subjects provided by 6 global collaborators. The material from the prospective study consisted of cDNA or gDNA derived from T cells, B-cell-depleted T cells, or PBMCs. A de-identified subject ID, COVID-19 status, age in years and sex were almost always included in the sample metadata. Subjects who had been exposed to COVID-19, were actively infected with it, or had recovered from it provided the deeply sampled blood TCRbeta repertoires that made up the dataset. A freely available public database, intended as a resource for researchers studying the immune response to SARS-CoV-2, is where the repertoires were released.

Study-wide findings and limitations: The amount of clinical and demographic metadata varied by source and participant and was provided uncurated.

Collaborating institutions collected whole blood in K2EDTA tubes following their own protocols. For TCRbeta analysis, collaborators shipped samples in one of three forms: frozen whole blood, isolated PBMCs, or DNA extracted from either of those sample types. Based on the germline V gene, the CDR1 and CDR2 sequences are SGDLS and YYNGEE. The CDR3 covers 16 residues, taking in both the cysteine and the phenylalanine. Only CDR3 DNA remains: 48 bases, in frame from the first base. V was cut back by 4 bases and J by 3 bases, leaving a gap of 19 bases between them. This TCR derives from a woman aged 55-69 years with acute or convalescent COVID-19. The receptor chain draws on TRBV9 and TRBJ1-2; no D segment can be confidently identified. Sequencing was performed on peripheral blood. The DNA reads TGTGCCAGCAGCCCTGGACCCAACGGGCGGGACTATGGCTACACCTTC. This encodes CASSPGPNGRDYGYTF.